The rows below give T cell receptor beta chains drawn from one sample of a study of blood T cells in healthy people across ages. TCRdb analysed the 5' RACE reads with MiXCR anew, one entry per CDR3 protein. The table includes over 600,000 distinct CDR3 sequences, around three fifths detected once. Sequencing input: blood. These receptors all come from a man between 40 and 49 years old in good health. CDR3s include the opening cysteine and the closing phenylalanine or tryptophan. D genes are given only for firm matches. Clone size is stated in some rows and not others, as once, few, many or a class when expanded.

J gene: TRBJ2-5
V gene: TRBV2
clone size: -
D gene: TRBD1
CDR3 DNA: TGTGCCAGCAGTGTAGGGACAGGGGGATGGGAGACCCAGTACTTC
CDR3 protein: CASSVGTGGWETQYF

J gene: TRBJ2-5
V gene: TRBV7-9
clone size: -
D gene: -
CDR3 DNA: TGTGCCAGCAGCTCAGGACAGTACGAGACCCAGTACTTC
CDR3 protein: CASSSGQYETQYF

J gene: TRBJ1-2
V gene: TRBV4-1
clone size: few
D gene: -
CDR3 DNA: TGCGCCAGCAGTTCGGTGACAAACTATGGCTACACCTTC
CDR3 protein: CASSSVTNYGYTF

J gene: TRBJ2-7
V gene: TRBV20-1
clone size: -
D gene: -
CDR3 DNA: TGCAGTGCTAGAGACAGGGTAAATTACGAGCAGTACTTC
CDR3 protein: CSARDRVNYEQYF

J gene: TRBJ2-4
V gene: TRBV7-8
clone size: -
D gene: -
CDR3 DNA: TGTGCCAGCAGCACAGTTAGGGCCCAGTACTTC
CDR3 protein: CASSTVRAQYF

J gene: TRBJ1-5
V gene: TRBV5-1
clone size: -
D gene: -
CDR3 DNA: TGCGCCAGCAGCTTGGTGGGGGCAGGAGGACAGCCCCAGCATTTT
CDR3 protein: CASSLVGAGGQPQHF

J gene: TRBJ2-2
V gene: TRBV13
clone size: -
D gene: -
CDR3 DNA: TGTGCCAGCAGCGGCCCAGACTCGAACACCGGGGAGCTGTTTTTT
CDR3 protein: CASSGPDSNTGELFF

J gene: TRBJ2-7
V gene: TRBV5-1
clone size: -
D gene: -
CDR3 DNA: TGCGCCAGCAGCTTGGCAGCTAAGGGCTACGAGCAGTACTTC
CDR3 protein: CASSLAAKGYEQYF

J gene: TRBJ2-3
V gene: TRBV6-5
clone size: -
D gene: TRBD2
CDR3 DNA: TGTGCCAGCAGTTACTCGACGCTAGCGGCTAGCACAGATACGCAGTATTTT
CDR3 protein: CASSYSTLAASTDTQYF

J gene: TRBJ1-1
V gene: TRBV5-1
clone size: -
D gene: -
CDR3 DNA: TGCGCCAGCAGCTTGGTGGGGCCAGCCATGAACACTGAAGCTTTCTTT
CDR3 protein: CASSLVGPAMNTEAFF

J gene: TRBJ1-6
V gene: TRBV9
clone size: -
D gene: -
CDR3 DNA: TGTGCCAGTCGGGACAAAAACCCCAAACTCTATAATTCACCCCTCCACTTT
CDR3 protein: CASRDKNPKLYNSPLHF

J gene: TRBJ2-6
V gene: TRBV6-6
clone size: -
D gene: -
CDR3 DNA: TGTGCCAGCAGTTACTCCAGGAGCTCTGGGGCCAACGTCCTGACTTTC
CDR3 protein: CASSYSRSSGANVLTF

J gene: TRBJ2-5
V gene: TRBV27
clone size: few
D gene: -
CDR3 DNA: TGTGCCAGCAGTCTATACCTCCCCAGAGAAAGTGAGACCCAGTACTTC
CDR3 protein: CASSLYLPRESETQYF

J gene: TRBJ2-7
V gene: TRBV20-1
clone size: few
D gene: TRBD2
CDR3 DNA: TGCAGTGCTAGCGCCGTCTTGGGACTAGCGGGAGGGCCTTCCTACGAGCAGTACTTC
CDR3 protein: CSASAVLGLAGGPSYEQYF

J gene: TRBJ2-7
V gene: TRBV7-2
clone size: few
D gene: -
CDR3 DNA: TGTGCCAGCAGCTTATCCCCTAGCCTCTTTTACGAGCAGTACTTC
CDR3 protein: CASSLSPSLFYEQYF

J gene: TRBJ2-4
V gene: TRBV7-2
clone size: -
D gene: -
CDR3 DNA: TGTGCCAGTTCCAACCGGGGCGCGAAAAACATTCAGTACTTC
CDR3 protein: CASSNRGAKNIQYF

J gene: TRBJ1-1
V gene: TRBV7-9
clone size: -
D gene: TRBD1
CDR3 DNA: TGTGCCAGCAGCGCACAGGGGTTGGACACTGAAGCTTTCTTT
CDR3 protein: CASSAQGLDTEAFF

J gene: TRBJ2-5
V gene: TRBV7-7
clone size: many
D gene: -
CDR3 DNA: TGTGCCAGCAGCTTATCAGGCAGGGAGAAAGAGACCCAGTACTTC
CDR3 protein: CASSLSGREKETQYF

J gene: TRBJ1-5
V gene: TRBV7-2
clone size: once
D gene: -
CDR3 DNA: TGTGCCAGCAGCCCCCAAGGGGACGGCCAGCCCCAGCATTTT
CDR3 protein: CASSPQGDGQPQHF

J gene: TRBJ1-4
V gene: TRBV5-1
clone size: -
D gene: -
CDR3 DNA: TGCGCCAGCAGGGCCAATGAAAAACTGTTTTTT
CDR3 protein: CASRANEKLFF

J gene: TRBJ1-2
V gene: TRBV14
clone size: -
D gene: -
CDR3 DNA: TGTGCCAGCAGCCAATCGCACAGGGTGGAATACTATGGCTACACCTTC
CDR3 protein: CASSQSHRVEYYGYTF

J gene: TRBJ2-1
V gene: TRBV4-1
clone size: -
D gene: -
CDR3 DNA: TGCGCCAGCAGCCAATCCGGGAGTCACAATGAGCAGTTCTTC
CDR3 protein: CASSQSGSHNEQFF

J gene: TRBJ1-1
V gene: TRBV29-1
clone size: -
D gene: -
CDR3 DNA: TGCAGCGTCGTAACCCGGGCAGGGGTGAACACTGAAGCTTTCTTT
CDR3 protein: CSVVTRAGVNTEAFF

J gene: TRBJ2-1
V gene: TRBV7-2
clone size: -
D gene: -
CDR3 DNA: TGTGCCAGCAGCCCCCGACAGGGGAGGGGCGAGCAGTTCTTC
CDR3 protein: CASSPRQGRGEQFF

J gene: TRBJ1-2
V gene: TRBV3-1
clone size: -
D gene: TRBD1
CDR3 DNA: TGTGCCAGCACCTCCAGGGGGGGTGGCTACACCTTC
CDR3 protein: CASTSRGGGYTF

J gene: TRBJ1-1
V gene: TRBV25-1
clone size: -
D gene: -
CDR3 DNA: TGTGCCAGCAGGAGAAACAGTGGTGGAAACACTGAAGCTTTCTTT
CDR3 protein: CASRRNSGGNTEAFF

J gene: TRBJ2-3
V gene: TRBV12-3/TRBV12-4
clone size: few
D gene: TRBD2
CDR3 DNA: TGTGCCAGCAGTTTAGCGCGGGAGGCGCGAGATACGCAGTATTTT
CDR3 protein: CASSLAREARDTQYF

J gene: TRBJ2-7
V gene: TRBV29-1
clone size: -
D gene: -
CDR3 DNA: TGCAGCGTTGATGGGTCGGGGTCTGGGACCTACGAGCAGTACTTC
CDR3 protein: CSVDGSGSGTYEQYF

J gene: TRBJ2-3
V gene: TRBV7-2
clone size: few
D gene: TRBD1
CDR3 DNA: TGTGCCAGCAGCTTAGATGGGACAGGCCTTCAAGATACGCAGTATTTT
CDR3 protein: CASSLDGTGLQDTQYF

J gene: TRBJ2-7
V gene: TRBV20-1
clone size: -
D gene: TRBD1
CDR3 DNA: TGCAGTGCTAGAGGACAGGGGGTGTACGAGCAGTACTTC
CDR3 protein: CSARGQGVYEQYF

J gene: TRBJ1-2
V gene: TRBV9
clone size: few
D gene: -
CDR3 DNA: TGTGCCAGCAGCGTAGCTCAAGGAGTAGATGGCTACACCTTC
CDR3 protein: CASSVAQGVDGYTF

J gene: TRBJ2-2
V gene: TRBV20-1
clone size: -
D gene: -
CDR3 DNA: TGCAGTGCTAGGGGGGCGGCAGGGCACGATGTCGCCGGGGAGCTGTTTTTT
CDR3 protein: CSARGAAGHDVAGELFF

J gene: TRBJ2-3
V gene: TRBV4-3
clone size: few
D gene: -
CDR3 DNA: TGCGCCAGCAGCCATTACCACAACTCGGGGCAAAACACAGATACGCAGTATTTT
CDR3 protein: CASSHYHNSGQNTDTQYF

J gene: TRBJ2-1
V gene: TRBV3-1
clone size: -
D gene: -
CDR3 DNA: TGTGCCAGCAGCCAAGACCCTCGGACTCAAGGAAGGATGGGTGAGCAGTTCTTC
CDR3 protein: CASSQDPRTQGRMGEQFF

J gene: TRBJ2-2
V gene: TRBV14
clone size: -
D gene: -
CDR3 DNA: TGTGCCAGCAGCCAAGATGTAAGGATCCCGAACACCGGGGAGCTGTTTTTT
CDR3 protein: CASSQDVRIPNTGELFF

J gene: TRBJ2-7
V gene: TRBV14
clone size: -
D gene: -
CDR3 DNA: TGTGCCAGCAGCCCCCCAGGGGCACGGCCTCACTACGAGCAGTACTTC
CDR3 protein: CASSPPGARPHYEQYF

J gene: TRBJ2-5
V gene: TRBV7-2
clone size: -
D gene: -
CDR3 DNA: TGTGCCAGCAGCTTAGGGCCTTCGGGGGAGCAGTACTTC
CDR3 protein: CASSLGPSGEQYF

J gene: TRBJ1-5
V gene: TRBV12-3/TRBV12-4
clone size: -
D gene: TRBD1
CDR3 DNA: TGTGCCAGCAGCCGTGACAGGGGGCCCCTCGGGCAGCCCCAGCATTTT
CDR3 protein: CASSRDRGPLGQPQHF